One sample yielded the 11 T cell receptor beta chains listed below, sequenced in a study of beta chain features in type 1 diabetes. No antigens are known for them. TCRB transcripts that were expressed got sequenced, as all of the isolated RNA had been reverse transcribed. Only in-frame clones appear in the TCRdb table, and some are missing; sequencing was by immunoSEQ multiplex PCR. The top ten clones hold less than 0.025% of a sample with under 850,000 clones, over 10% of them seen once. Study-level findings and limits: All four CD4+ subsets from Type 1 diabetes patients carried moderately but significantly shorter TCRB CDR3s.

The sample was naive CD4+ T cells from blood. The receptor source for this set is a man in his late teens or twenties with type 1 diabetes.

This clone has just a few counts. The rearrangement uses TRBV9 and TRBJ1-1; no definite D call. Looked up from germline, CDR1 is SGDLS and CDR2 is YYNGEE. Trimming shortened V by 0 bases and J by 1 base, and 10 bases separated the two germline ends. The CDR3 extends over 15 amino acids. The CDR3 protein is CASSVGVQKNTEAFF. In DNA, the CDR3 is TGTGCCAGCAGCGTAGGGGTACAGAAGAACACTGAAGCTTTCTTT.

This clone has more than one count but fewer than ten. The CDR3 DNA is TGCGCCAGCAGCACCCGGACAGGGAGCACAGATACGCAGTATTTT. Translated, it gives CASSTRTGSTDTQYF. The genes are TRBV5-1 and TRBJ2-3; TRBD1 aligns across 8 bases. This CDR3 contains 15 residues. CDR1 SGHRS and CDR2 YFSETQ come from the germline V gene. J lost 0 bases, V lost 4 bases, and 4 bases had no gene match.

The chain joins TRBV7-6 to TRBJ1-6; D call uncertain. The CDR3 runs to 16 residues. Germline V gives CDR1 SGHVS, CDR2 FNYEAQ. V lost 1 base and J lost 9, with 16 bases in between. The CDR3 spells CASSLGGRYLGSPLHF. CDR3 nucleotide sequence: TGTGCCAGCAGCTTAGGCGGGCGATACCTGGGTTCACCCCTCCACTTT.

This clone was observed a handful of times. The genes are TRBV30 and TRBJ1-1; 7 bases are shared with TRBD1. Per the germline V gene, CDR1 is GTSNPN and CDR2 is SVGIG (reference sequence). The CDR3 extends over 14 amino acids. CDR3 loop: CVQQGPILSSEAFF. The CDR3 region has the DNA TGTGTCCAACAGGGGCCCATTTTGTCCAGTGAAGCTTTCTTT.

The rearrangement joins TRBV30 to TRBJ1-2, with 7 bases identical to TRBD1. The CDR3 is made up of 12 amino acids. The V gene's germline CDR1 is GTSNPN and CDR2 SVGIG (reference sequence). The trim removed 4 bases at V and 3 bases at J, leaving 2 bases unmatched. CDR3 residues: CAWIQGDYGYTF. The CDR3 DNA is TGTGCCTGGATTCAGGGGGACTATGGCTACACCTTC.

The chain is built from TRBV14 and TRBJ2-7, with D possibly TRBD2 on 5 matching bases. Germline V lookup: CDR1 SGHDN, CDR2 FVKESK. This CDR3 comprises 16 residues. The V and J ends lost 5 bases and 1 base respectively, with 18 bases between them. CDR3 nucleotides: TGTGCCAGCAGCAAAGTAACATTGGCGGGTTCCTACGAGCAGTACTTC. It codes for CASSKVTLAGSYEQYF.

The table lists this clone with a few counts. The chain uses TRBV18 and TRBJ1-1, with D unresolved. V was clipped by 0 bases and J by 0 bases, with 8 bases between them. The CDR3 loop spans 15 amino acids. Germline V gives CDR1 KGHSH, CDR2 LQKENI. This CDR3 is CASSPPNSLNTEAFF. The CDR3 bases are TGTGCCAGCTCACCACCGAACAGCTTGAACACTGAAGCTTTCTTT.

There are a few counts of this clone. The CDR3 spells CAFRQPANTEAFF. CDR3 bases: TGTGCCTTTAGACAGCCGGCGAACACTGAAGCTTTCTTT. This chain joins TRBV30 and TRBJ1-1; tentative D call: TRBD1 (5 bases). Germline V lookup: CDR1 GTSNPN, CDR2 SVGIG (reference sequence). The CDR3 consists of 13 residues. V was trimmed by 7 bases and J by 1 base, leaving 13 bases between them.

This clone was seen a handful of times. V is TRBV5-4 and J is TRBJ2-7; 9 bases line up with TRBD1. Germline CDR1 and CDR2: SGHNT and YYREEE (reference sequence). The CDR3 sequence is 15 residues long. V lost 0 bases to trimming and J lost 3 bases; unmatched junction nucleotides: 4. The CDR3: CASSLVGTGLYEQYF. As DNA, the CDR3 is TGTGCCAGCAGCTTGGTAGGGACAGGGCTCTACGAGCAGTACTTC.

V is TRBV5-1 and J is TRBJ1-2; 8 positions match TRBD1. This CDR3 is 13 amino acids long. From germline, CDR1 is SGHRS and CDR2 YFSETQ. The V and J ends lost 2 bases and 8 bases, in that order; junction bases with no gene match: 5. The CDR3 loop is CASSFQGAEGYTF. The CDR3, as DNA: TGCGCCAGCAGCTTTCAGGGGGCAGAAGGCTACACCTTC.

This clone was seen more than once but under ten times. V usage is TRBV5-4 and J usage is TRBJ2-1; 10 nucleotides align to TRBD1. J lost 4 bases, V lost 4 bases, and 5 bases had no gene match. CDR1 is SGHNT and CDR2 is YYREEE in the germline V gene (reference sequence). This CDR3 spans 15 amino acids. Here the CDR3 reads CASSAGTGVYNEQFF. The CDR3 coding sequence is TGTGCCAGCAGCGCCGGGACAGGGGTTTACAATGAGCAGTTCTTC.